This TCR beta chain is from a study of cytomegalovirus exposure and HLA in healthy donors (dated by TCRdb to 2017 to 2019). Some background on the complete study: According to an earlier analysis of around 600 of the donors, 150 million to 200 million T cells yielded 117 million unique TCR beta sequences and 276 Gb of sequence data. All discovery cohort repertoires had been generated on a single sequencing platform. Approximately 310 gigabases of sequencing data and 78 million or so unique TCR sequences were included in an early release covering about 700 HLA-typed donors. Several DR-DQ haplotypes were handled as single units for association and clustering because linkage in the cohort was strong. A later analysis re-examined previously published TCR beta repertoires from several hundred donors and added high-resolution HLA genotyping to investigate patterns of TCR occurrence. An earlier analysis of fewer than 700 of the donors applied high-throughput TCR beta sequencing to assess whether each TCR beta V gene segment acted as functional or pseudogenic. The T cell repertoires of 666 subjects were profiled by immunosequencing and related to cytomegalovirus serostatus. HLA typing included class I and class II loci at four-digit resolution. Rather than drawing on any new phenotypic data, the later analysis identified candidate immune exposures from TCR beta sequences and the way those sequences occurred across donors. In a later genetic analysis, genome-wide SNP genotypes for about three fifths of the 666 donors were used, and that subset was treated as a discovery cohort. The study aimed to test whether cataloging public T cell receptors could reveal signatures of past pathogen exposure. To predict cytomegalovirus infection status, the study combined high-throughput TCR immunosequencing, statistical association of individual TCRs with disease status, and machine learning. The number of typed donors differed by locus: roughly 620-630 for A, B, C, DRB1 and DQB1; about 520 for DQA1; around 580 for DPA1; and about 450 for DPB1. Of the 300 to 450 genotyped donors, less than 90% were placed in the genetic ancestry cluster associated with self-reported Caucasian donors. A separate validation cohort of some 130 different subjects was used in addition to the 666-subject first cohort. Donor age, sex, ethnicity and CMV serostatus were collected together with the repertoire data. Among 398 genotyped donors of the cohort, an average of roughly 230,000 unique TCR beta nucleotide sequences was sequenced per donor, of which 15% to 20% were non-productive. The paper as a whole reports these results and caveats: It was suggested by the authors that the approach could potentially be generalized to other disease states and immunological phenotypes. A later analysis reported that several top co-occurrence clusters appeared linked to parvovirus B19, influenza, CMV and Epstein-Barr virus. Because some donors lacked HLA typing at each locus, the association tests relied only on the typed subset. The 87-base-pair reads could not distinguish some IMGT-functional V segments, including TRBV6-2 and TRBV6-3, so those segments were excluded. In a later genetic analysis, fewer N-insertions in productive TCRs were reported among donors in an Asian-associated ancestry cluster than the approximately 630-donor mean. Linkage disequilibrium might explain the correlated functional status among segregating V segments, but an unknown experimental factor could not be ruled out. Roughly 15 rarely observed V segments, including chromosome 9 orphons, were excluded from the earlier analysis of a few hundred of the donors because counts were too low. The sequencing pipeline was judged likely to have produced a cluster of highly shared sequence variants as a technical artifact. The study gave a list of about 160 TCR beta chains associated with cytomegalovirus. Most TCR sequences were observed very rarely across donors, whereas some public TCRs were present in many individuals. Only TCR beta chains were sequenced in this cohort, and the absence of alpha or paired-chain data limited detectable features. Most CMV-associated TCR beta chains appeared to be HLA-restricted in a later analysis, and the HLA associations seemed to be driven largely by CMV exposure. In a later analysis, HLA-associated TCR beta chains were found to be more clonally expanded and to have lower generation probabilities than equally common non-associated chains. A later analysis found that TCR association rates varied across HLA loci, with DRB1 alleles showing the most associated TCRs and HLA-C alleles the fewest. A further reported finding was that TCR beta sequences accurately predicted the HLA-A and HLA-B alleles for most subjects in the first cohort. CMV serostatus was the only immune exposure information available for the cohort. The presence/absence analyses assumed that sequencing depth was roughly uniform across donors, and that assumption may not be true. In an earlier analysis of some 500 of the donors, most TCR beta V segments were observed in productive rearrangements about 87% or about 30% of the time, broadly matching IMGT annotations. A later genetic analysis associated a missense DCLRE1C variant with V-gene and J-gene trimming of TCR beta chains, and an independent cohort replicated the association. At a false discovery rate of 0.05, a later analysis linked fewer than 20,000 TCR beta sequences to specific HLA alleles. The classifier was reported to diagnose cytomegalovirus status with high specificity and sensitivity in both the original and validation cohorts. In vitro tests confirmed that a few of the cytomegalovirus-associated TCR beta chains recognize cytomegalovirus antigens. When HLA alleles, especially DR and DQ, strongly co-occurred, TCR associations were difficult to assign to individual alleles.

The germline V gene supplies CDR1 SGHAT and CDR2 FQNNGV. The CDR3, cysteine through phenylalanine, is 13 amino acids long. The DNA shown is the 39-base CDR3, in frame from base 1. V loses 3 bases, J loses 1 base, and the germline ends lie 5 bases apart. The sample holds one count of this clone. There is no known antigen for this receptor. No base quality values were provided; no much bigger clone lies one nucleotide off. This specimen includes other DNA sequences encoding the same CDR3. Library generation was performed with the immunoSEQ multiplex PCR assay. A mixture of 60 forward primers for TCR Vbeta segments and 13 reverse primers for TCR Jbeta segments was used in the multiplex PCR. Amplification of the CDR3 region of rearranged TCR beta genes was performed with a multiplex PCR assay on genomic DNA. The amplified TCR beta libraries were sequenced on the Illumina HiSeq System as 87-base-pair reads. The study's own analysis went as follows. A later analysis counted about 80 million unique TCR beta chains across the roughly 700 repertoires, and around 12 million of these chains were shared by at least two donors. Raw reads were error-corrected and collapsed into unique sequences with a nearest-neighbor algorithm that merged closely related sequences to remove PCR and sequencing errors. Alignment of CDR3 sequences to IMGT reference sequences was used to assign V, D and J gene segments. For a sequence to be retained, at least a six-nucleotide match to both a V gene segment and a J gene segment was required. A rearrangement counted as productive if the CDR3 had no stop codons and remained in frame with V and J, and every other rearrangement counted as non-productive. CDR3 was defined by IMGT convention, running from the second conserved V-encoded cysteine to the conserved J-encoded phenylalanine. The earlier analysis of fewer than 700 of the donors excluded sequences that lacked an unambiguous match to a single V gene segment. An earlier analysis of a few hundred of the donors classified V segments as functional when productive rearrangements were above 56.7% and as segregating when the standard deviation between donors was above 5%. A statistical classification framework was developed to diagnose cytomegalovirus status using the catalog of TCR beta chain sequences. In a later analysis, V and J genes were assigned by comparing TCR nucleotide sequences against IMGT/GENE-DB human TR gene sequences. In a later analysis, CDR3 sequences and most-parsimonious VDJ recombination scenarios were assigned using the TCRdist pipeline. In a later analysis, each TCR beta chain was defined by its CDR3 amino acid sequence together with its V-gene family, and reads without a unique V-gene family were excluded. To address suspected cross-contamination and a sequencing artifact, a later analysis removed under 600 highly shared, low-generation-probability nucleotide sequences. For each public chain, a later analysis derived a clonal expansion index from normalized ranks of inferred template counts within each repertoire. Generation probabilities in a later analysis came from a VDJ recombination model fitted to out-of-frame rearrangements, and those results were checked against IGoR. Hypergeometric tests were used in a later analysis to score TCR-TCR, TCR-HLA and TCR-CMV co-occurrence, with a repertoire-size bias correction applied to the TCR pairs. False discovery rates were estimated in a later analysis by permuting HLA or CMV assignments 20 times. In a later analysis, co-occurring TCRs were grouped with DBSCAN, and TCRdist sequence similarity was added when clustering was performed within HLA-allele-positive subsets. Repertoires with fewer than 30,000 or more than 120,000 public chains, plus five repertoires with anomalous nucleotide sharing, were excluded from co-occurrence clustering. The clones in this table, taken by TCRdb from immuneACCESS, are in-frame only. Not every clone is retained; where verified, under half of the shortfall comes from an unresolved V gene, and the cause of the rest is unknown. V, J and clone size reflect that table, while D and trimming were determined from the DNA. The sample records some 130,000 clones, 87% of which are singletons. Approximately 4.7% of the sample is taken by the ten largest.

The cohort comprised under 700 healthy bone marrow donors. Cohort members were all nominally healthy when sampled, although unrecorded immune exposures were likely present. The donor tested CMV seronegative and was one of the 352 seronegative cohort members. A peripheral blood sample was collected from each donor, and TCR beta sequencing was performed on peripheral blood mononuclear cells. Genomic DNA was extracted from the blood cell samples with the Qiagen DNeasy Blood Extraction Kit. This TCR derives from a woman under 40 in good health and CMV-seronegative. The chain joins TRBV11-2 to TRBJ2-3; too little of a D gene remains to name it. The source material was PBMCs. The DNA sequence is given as TGTGCCAGCAGCTTCCTCCGCACAGATACGCAGTATTTT. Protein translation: CASSFLRTDTQYF.